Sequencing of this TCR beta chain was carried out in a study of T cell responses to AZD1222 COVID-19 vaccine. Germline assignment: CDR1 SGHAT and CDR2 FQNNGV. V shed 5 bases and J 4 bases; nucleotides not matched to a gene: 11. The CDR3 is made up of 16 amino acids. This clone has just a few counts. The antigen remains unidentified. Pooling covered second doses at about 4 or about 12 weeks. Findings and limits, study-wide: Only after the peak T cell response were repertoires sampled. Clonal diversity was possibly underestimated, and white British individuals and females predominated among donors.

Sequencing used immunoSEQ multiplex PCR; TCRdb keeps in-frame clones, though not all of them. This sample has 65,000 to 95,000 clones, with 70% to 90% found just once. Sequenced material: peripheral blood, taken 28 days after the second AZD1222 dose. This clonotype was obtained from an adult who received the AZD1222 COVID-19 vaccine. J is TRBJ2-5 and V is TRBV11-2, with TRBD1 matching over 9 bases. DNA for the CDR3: TGTGCCAGCAGCGGCAGGACAGGGGTTAAGGGAGAGACCCAGTACTTC. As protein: CASSGRTGVKGETQYF.